This T cell receptor (beta chain) was observed in a study of human T cells and chemical hapten exposure. Across the study: Chiefly women, the patients showed alopecia areata, totalis or universalis.

Germline assignment: CDR1 ENHRY and CDR2 SYGVKD. Trimming took 6 bases from V and 2 from J, leaving 17 bases between them. The CDR3 extends over 16 amino acids. Time point reported: patch test 2, 6 weeks after DPC sensitization. Treatment reported: therapeutic diphenylcyclopropenone sensitization with weekly scalp DPC. Samples of blood were obtained prior to the application of each patch test. A single record per CDR3 protein comes from TCRdb applying MiXCR to the RACE reads. The profile shows 80,000 to 95,000 distinct CDR3 sequences, roughly 9.6% of them singletons. Source: whole blood, taken in connection with sensitization to the hapten diphenylcyclopropenone (DPC). The chain couples TRBV10-3 to TRBJ1-5; D may be TRBD1 (6 bases). This receptor was taken from a middle-aged man with alopecia areata. Some clones in this sample may be carry-over from other donors' samples. CDR3 region: CAISPQGRGGNQPQHF. Here the CDR3 DNA reads TGTGCCATCAGCCCCCAGGGTAGGGGGGGCAATCAGCCCCAGCATTTT.